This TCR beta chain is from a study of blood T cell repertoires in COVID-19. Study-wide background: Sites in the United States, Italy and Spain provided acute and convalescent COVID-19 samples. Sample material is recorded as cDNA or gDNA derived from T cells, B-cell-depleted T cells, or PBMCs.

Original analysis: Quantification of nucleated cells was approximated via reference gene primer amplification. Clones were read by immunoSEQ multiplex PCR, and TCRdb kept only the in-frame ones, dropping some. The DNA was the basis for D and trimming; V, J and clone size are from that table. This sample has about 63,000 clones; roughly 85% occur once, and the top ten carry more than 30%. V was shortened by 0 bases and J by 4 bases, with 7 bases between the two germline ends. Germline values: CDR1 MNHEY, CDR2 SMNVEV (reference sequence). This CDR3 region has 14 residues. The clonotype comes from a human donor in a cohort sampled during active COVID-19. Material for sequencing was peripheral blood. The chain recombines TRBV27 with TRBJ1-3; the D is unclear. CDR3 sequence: CASSLSTSGNTIYF. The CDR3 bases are TGTGCCAGCAGTTTATCGACATCCGGAAACACCATATATTTT.